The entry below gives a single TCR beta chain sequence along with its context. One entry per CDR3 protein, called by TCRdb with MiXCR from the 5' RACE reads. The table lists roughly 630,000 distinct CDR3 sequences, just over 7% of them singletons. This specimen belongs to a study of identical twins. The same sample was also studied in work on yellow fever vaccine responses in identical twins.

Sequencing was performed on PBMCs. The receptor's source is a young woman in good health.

This chain's CDR3 is CASGRTGWGSPLHF. The CDR3 region has the DNA TGTGCCAGCGGCAGGACAGGGTGGGGTTCACCCCTCCACTTT. The chain employs TRBV2 and TRBJ1-6; 8 bases fit TRBD1. This CDR3 is built from 14 residues. Germline V gives CDR1 SNHLY, CDR2 FYNNEI. The V segment lost 8 bases and the J segment 9 bases; nucleotides outside the gene matches: 9.